This T cell receptor (beta chain) was identified during a study of CD8 T cells in ankylosing spondylitis. Comments on this clonotype: Its antigen is as yet unknown.

The CDR3 is made up of 16 amino acids. V was clipped by 3 bases and J by 8 bases; unmatched bases: 8. CDR1 and CDR2 (germline): SNHLY, FYNNEI. From the 5' RACE reads, TCRdb called clonotypes with MiXCR, one entry per CDR3 protein. The sample has over 400,000 distinct CDR3 sequences; roughly 26% are singletons. Whole-study findings and limits: The clones that were linked to disease were reported to be significantly enriched in matched synovial fluid samples from ankylosing spondylitis patients. What seemed typical of ankylosing spondylitis blood was a TCR beta motif built from several highly homologous variants. Earlier work had already found some motif variants in reactive arthritis synovial fluid and blood.

The sequencing input was blood, either unsorted or a sorted T cell fraction (not recorded which). The source is a male donor with ankylosing spondylitis. The J gene is TRBJ1-6, the V gene TRBV2, with 9 positions matching TRBD1. The DNA of the CDR3 is TGTGCCAGCAGTGATGAGACAGGGGGAAGTGATTCACCCCTCCACTTT. It yields the protein CASSDETGGSDSPLHF.